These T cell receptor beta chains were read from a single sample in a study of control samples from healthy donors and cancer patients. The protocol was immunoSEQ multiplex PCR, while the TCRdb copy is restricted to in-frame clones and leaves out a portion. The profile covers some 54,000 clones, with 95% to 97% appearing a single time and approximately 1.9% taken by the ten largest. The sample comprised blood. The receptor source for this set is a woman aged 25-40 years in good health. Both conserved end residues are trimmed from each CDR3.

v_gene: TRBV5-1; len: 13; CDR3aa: ASSLVGEENYGYT
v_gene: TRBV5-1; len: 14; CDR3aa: ASSLDPFGGTDTQY
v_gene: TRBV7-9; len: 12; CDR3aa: ASSPASVNTEAF
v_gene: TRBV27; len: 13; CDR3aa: ASSGLAGGVDEQF
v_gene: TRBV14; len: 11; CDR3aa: ASSKGLALEQY
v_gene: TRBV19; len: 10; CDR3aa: ASSIRHNEQF
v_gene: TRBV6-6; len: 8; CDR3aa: ASRADTQY
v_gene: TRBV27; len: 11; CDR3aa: ASSETVTDTQY
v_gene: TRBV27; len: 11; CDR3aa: ASSFRGALGYT
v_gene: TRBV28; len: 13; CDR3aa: ASSERTGSYNEQF
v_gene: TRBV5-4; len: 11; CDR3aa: ASSLPYIAEAF
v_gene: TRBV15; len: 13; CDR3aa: ATSSTRGGYNEQF
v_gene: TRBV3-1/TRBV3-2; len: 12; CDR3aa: ASSQDRRGQTAF
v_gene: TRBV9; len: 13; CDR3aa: ASSRTGIDTYEQY
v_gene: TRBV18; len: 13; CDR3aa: ASSPGLAAQETQY
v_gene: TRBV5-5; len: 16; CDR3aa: ASSILGTPRQANYGYT
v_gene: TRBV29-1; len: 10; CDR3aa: SVRTGMYEQY
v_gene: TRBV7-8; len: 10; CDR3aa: ASSLGSHTQY
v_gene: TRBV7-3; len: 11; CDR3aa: ASSLAGPDTQY
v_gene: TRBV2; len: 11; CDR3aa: ASDGGSSYEQY
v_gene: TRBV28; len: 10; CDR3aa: ASMPSNQPQH
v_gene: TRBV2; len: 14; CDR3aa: ASSSLAATPGETQY
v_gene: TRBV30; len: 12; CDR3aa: ACGTSGTAYEQY
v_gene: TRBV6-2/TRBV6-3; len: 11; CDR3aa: ASSYDARQPQH
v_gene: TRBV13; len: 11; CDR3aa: ASRYGGRYEQY
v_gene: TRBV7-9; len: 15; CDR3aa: ASTQGEGSGMNTEAF